This is a list of T cell receptor beta chains from one sample in a study of esophageal squamous cell carcinoma under preoperative chemotherapy. Via MiXCR, TCRdb re-called the PCR reads, giving one row per CDR3 protein. Among some 16,000 distinct CDR3 sequences, 60% were seen once, and the ten largest hold about 53%. The sample was taken from a patient given preoperative chemotherapy. The receptors originated from a human donor with esophageal squamous cell carcinoma. The donor label of this sample is uncertain. The CDR3 runs from the conserved cysteine through the conserved F or W. The size of a clone is reported for some rows only, either as once, few or many, or as a class for expanded clones.

J gene: -; V gene: TRBV6-1; clone size: -; CDR3 protein: CGGNSRGTQYF
J gene: TRBJ2-5; V gene: TRBV7-2; clone size: -; CDR3 protein: CASSLTGIVQETQYF
J gene: TRBJ2-3; V gene: TRBV6-1; clone size: -; CDR3 protein: CASSRNQGDGEETQYF
J gene: TRBJ2-4; V gene: TRBV10-3; clone size: -; CDR3 protein: CAISGRGAKDTQYF
J gene: -; V gene: TRBV6-1; clone size: -; CDR3 protein: CASRTEHVSTEAQYF
J gene: TRBJ1-4; V gene: TRBV7-2; clone size: -; CDR3 protein: CASSRSRNEKLFF
J gene: TRBJ2-2; V gene: TRBV6-4; clone size: -; CDR3 protein: CASSDGTGNTGALFF
J gene: TRBJ1-1; V gene: TRBV6-1; clone size: -; CDR3 protein: CASRQGAGNTEAFF
J gene: TRBJ2-1; V gene: TRBV7-8; clone size: few; CDR3 protein: CASSLRRAGRYNEQFF
J gene: TRBJ2-1; V gene: TRBV6-4; clone size: -; CDR3 protein: CASSDSGESSYGEQFF
J gene: TRBJ2-1; V gene: TRBV7-7; clone size: few; CDR3 protein: CASSLGSGRAGGAGSSYNEQFF
J gene: TRBJ2-4; V gene: TRBV6-2/TRBV6-3; clone size: -; CDR3 protein: CASSGTGEQGGKNIQYF
J gene: TRBJ1-1; V gene: TRBV9; clone size: -; CDR3 protein: CASSANVGGNTEAFF
J gene: TRBJ2-3; V gene: TRBV6-4; clone size: few; CDR3 protein: CASSDSSSGGADTQYF
J gene: -; V gene: TRBV6-1; clone size: once; CDR3 protein: CASRQGGLQETQYF